These 22 T cell receptor beta chains originate from one sample sequenced in a study of blood T cell repertoires in COVID-19. Here immunoSEQ multiplex PCR was the method, and the copy in TCRdb shows in-frame clones only, minus some. The sample includes approximately 200,000 clones, approximately 88% of them seen just once. The sequenced material came from PBMCs or T cells enriched from blood (not recorded which). These receptor sequences come from a woman aged 25 to 39 who had been exposed to COVID-19.

Points on this clone: One end of the junction is discordant with germline, which a read error may explain. CDR3: CANSVGQGISSNQPQHF. DNA of the CDR3: TGTGCCAACAGTGTAGGGCAGGGGATAAGTAGCAATCAGCCCCAGCATTTT. This chain uses TRBV2 with TRBJ1-5, with D possibly TRBD1 on 6 matching bases. Germline V lookup: CDR1 SNHLY, CDR2 FYNNEI. This CDR3 is 17 amino acids long.

The chain couples TRBV9 to TRBJ2-5; perhaps TRBD2 as D (6 bases). The CDR3 spans 14 residues. Trimming removed 0 bases from V and 5 bases from J, with 11 bases in between. The germline CDR1 and CDR2 sequences are SGDLS and YYNGEE. CDR3 DNA sequence: TGTGCCAGCAGCGTAGCGGATGGGAGGGAGACCCAGTACTTC. This sequence encodes CASSVADGRETQYF.

The chain links TRBV3-1 (or the pseudogene TRBV3-2) to TRBJ2-1; 9 nucleotides line up with TRBD1. Germline assignment: CDR1 LGHDT and CDR2 YNNKEL (reference sequence). The CDR3 covers 13 residues. Trimming cost V 5 bases and J 10 bases; bases outside gene matches: 6. The CDR3 DNA reads as TGTGCCAGCAGCTCGAACAGGGGGCACGAGCAGTTCTTC. It encodes CASSSNRGHEQFF.

CDR3 loop: CASSVGGWSSYNEQFF. CDR3 coding DNA: TGTGCCAGCAGCGTAGGAGGGTGGAGCTCCTACAATGAGCAGTTCTTC. The chain couples TRBV9 to TRBJ2-1, with D maybe TRBD2 (5 bases). The CDR3 is 16 amino acids. V was shortened by 0 bases and J by 0 bases, with 10 bases between the two germline ends. From germline, CDR1 is SGDLS and CDR2 YYNGEE.

This clone was counted once. This sequence joins TRBV5-6 and TRBJ2-3; the match to TRBD1 covers 8 bases. Germline V gene lookup returns CDR1 SGHDT and CDR2 YYEEEE. J gave up 1 base and V 4 bases, and 2 bases lay outside the gene matches. This CDR3 is 14 amino acids long. CDR3: CASSKTGGTDTQYF. DNA for the CDR3: TGTGCCAGCAGCAAGACAGGGGGCACAGATACGCAGTATTTT.

The chain couples TRBV28 to TRBJ1-1; TRBD1 might be the D (6 bases). The V gene's germline CDR1 is MDHEN and CDR2 SYDVKM. This CDR3 region has 17 residues. The V end was cut by 6 bases, the J end by 0 bases, with 20 bases between. The CDR3 sequence is CASRTGYRRALNTEAFF. The DNA of the CDR3 is TGTGCCAGCAGAACAGGGTATCGCCGCGCTCTGAACACTGAAGCTTTCTTT.

V gene TRBV18 combines with J gene TRBJ2-1; TRBD2 matches 9 bases. The germline V gene encodes CDR1 KGHSH and CDR2 LQKENI. The length of the CDR3 is 15 residues. Trimming took 2 bases from V and 1 from J; bases not matched to a gene: 0. The CDR3 region has the DNA TGTGCCAGCTCACCAGCGGGGGGGTCCTACAATGAGCAGTTCTTC. This sequence encodes CASSPAGGSYNEQFF.

V gene TRBV6-5 combines with J gene TRBJ1-5, with a weak D call TRBD1 (6 bases). The CDR3 has 13 residues. V was shortened by 7 bases and J by 6 bases, with 13 bases between the two germline ends. CDR1 is MNHEY and CDR2 is SVGAGI in the germline V gene. CDR3 residues: CASKGGGFQPQHF. In DNA form, the CDR3 reads TGTGCCAGCAAAGGGGGGGGTTTTCAGCCCCAGCATTTT.

The V gene is TRBV4-1, the J gene TRBJ2-1; 8 bases match TRBD2. CDR3 size: 17 residues. V was pared by 1 base and J by 2 bases, with 7 bases of the junction left unmatched. Germline V lookup: CDR1 MGHRA, CDR2 YSYEKL. CDR3 coding DNA: TGCGCCAGCAGCCAAGGTCGAAGCGGGGGACCCTACAATGAGCAGTTCTTC. This encodes CASSQGRSGGPYNEQFF.

Notes on this clone: Other DNA sequences from this sample encode an identical CDR3 as well. This chain uses TRBV9 with TRBJ2-7; perhaps TRBD2 as D (6 bases). Germline V gene lookup returns CDR1 SGDLS and CDR2 YYNGEE. Trimming cost V 0 bases and J 2 bases, with 9 bases left between them. The CDR3 has 14 amino acids. The CDR3 loop is CASSVGRGPYEQYF. The CDR3 DNA follows: TGTGCCAGCAGCGTAGGGAGGGGCCCCTACGAGCAGTACTTC.

The CDR3 DNA sequence: TGTGCCAGCAGAGAACAGGGCGTTGATTCACCCCTCCACTTT. Translated, it gives CASREQGVDSPLHF. The V gene is TRBV2, the J gene TRBJ1-6, with a tentative D call TRBD1 (6 bases). Germline CDR1 and CDR2: SNHLY and FYNNEI. This CDR3 region has 14 residues. Trimming removed 6 bases at V and 8 bases at J, with 14 bases between.

V usage is TRBV7-2 and J usage is TRBJ2-1; 12 nucleotides agree with TRBD2. Germline values: CDR1 SGHTA, CDR2 FQGNSA. Losses at the gene ends were 1 base for V and 3 bases for J; bases not matched to a gene: 7. The CDR3 runs to 18 residues. In DNA, the CDR3 is TGTGCCAGCAGCTTAGGGAGACTAGCGGGAGTGGACTACAATGAGCAGTTCTTC. Translation gives CASSLGRLAGVDYNEQFF.

This sequence joins TRBV5-1 and TRBJ1-4, with TRBD1 matching over 8 bases. CDR3 length equals 16 residues. The germline gives CDR1 SGHRS, CDR2 YFSETQ. The V segment lost 2 bases and the J segment 7 bases; nucleotides outside the gene matches: 10. The CDR3 DNA sequence: TGCGCCAGCAGCTTCAACGGACAGGGATCGGGTGAAAAACTGTTTTTT. Amino acid sequence: CASSFNGQGSGEKLFF.

The chain is built from TRBV7-8 and TRBJ2-2, with 7 positions matching TRBD1. The CDR3 extends over 18 amino acids. V shed 2 bases, J shed 2 bases, and the junction held 11 bases outside the gene matches. The germline V gene has CDR1 SGHVS and CDR2 FQNEAQ. CDR3 nucleotide sequence: TGTGCCAGCAGCTTAAGAGCCGGGACAGACTTAAACACCGGGGAGCTGTTTTTT. Protein sequence: CASSLRAGTDLNTGELFF.

The chain recombines TRBV6-1 with TRBJ1-2, with D perhaps matching TRBD1 (6 bases). This CDR3 contains 15 residues. Trimming stripped 2 bases from V and 8 bases from J, with 18 bases between. Germline V lookup: CDR1 MNHNS, CDR2 SASEGT. The CDR3 here is CASSESSGDPMGYTF. In DNA, the CDR3 is TGTGCCAGCAGTGAATCCTCAGGGGATCCCATGGGCTACACCTTC.

This chain uses TRBV29-1 with TRBJ1-2, with a weak D call TRBD1 (6 bases). The germline V gene encodes CDR1 SQVTM and CDR2 ANQGSEA. Trimming took off 4 bases at V and 4 bases at J, with 22 bases between the two ends. This CDR3 contains 16 residues. The CDR3 DNA reads as TGCAGCGTTGGTTCCCGGGGGGATAGGGGGAGCTATGGCTACACCTTC. Translated, it gives CSVGSRGDRGSYGYTF.

This clone came up a few times. This chain joins TRBV7-2 and TRBJ1-1, with D perhaps matching TRBD1 (6 bases). The CDR3 totals 16 residues. Looked up from germline, CDR1 is SGHTA and CDR2 is FQGNSA. V lost 1 base and J 0 bases, leaving 12 bases between the germline ends. Here the CDR3 reads CASSLVQGLMNTEAFF. CDR3 nucleotide sequence: TGTGCCAGCAGCTTAGTTCAGGGGCTAATGAACACTGAAGCTTTCTTT.

The genes are TRBV10-3 and TRBJ2-1, with 8 nucleotides matching TRBD1. V trimming: 6 bases; J trimming: 8 bases; junction bases outside the gene matches: 3. This CDR3 has 12 amino acids. From germline, CDR1 is ENHRY and CDR2 SYGVKD. The CDR3 nucleotides are TGTGCCATCAGGGAGACAGGGGATGAGCAGTTCTTC. It is translated as CAIRETGDEQFF.

The rearrangement uses TRBV5-1 and TRBJ2-5; a possible D gene is TRBD2 (6 bases). CDR1 SGHRS and CDR2 YFSETQ come from the germline V gene. V lost 5 bases and J 5 bases, leaving 16 bases between the germline ends. CDR3 length equals 14 residues. CDR3 in amino acids: CASSPLREMETQYF. CDR3 sequence (DNA): TGCGCCAGCAGTCCCCTACGGGAGATGGAGACCCAGTACTTC. Full variable domain (rest looked up from reference TRBV5-1 and TRBJ2-5): KAGVTQTPRYLIKTRGQQVTLSCSPISGHRSVSWYQQTPGQGLQFLFEYFSETQRNKGNFPGRFSGRQFSNSRSEMNVSTLELGDSALYLCASSPLREMETQYFGPGTRLLVL.

The chain uses TRBV19 and TRBJ2-1; D not certain. The CDR3 length is 13 residues. Trimming cost V 3 bases and J 5 bases, with 8 bases left between them. Germline V gives CDR1 LNHDA, CDR2 SQIVND (reference sequence). The CDR3 DNA follows: TGTGCCAGTAGTATCCCCCTACACAATGAGCAGTTCTTC. It is translated as CASSIPLHNEQFF.

The chain employs TRBV6-5 and TRBJ2-1, with a tentative D call TRBD2 (6 bases). Trimming took 5 bases from V and 3 from J, leaving 11 bases between them. Germline-derived CDR1 and CDR2 are MNHEY and SVGAGI. This CDR3 region has 14 residues. The CDR3 region has the DNA TGTGCCAGCAGTACGCTAGCGAACTACAATGAGCAGTTCTTC. Translating it yields CASSTLANYNEQFF.

V usage is TRBV28 and J usage is TRBJ2-3; TRBD2 matches 7 bases. V was clipped by 1 base and J by 2 bases; unmatched bases: 3. The germline V gene has CDR1 MDHEN and CDR2 SYDVKM. This CDR3 is 15 amino acids long. The CDR3 sequence is CASSLLGGNTDTQYF. CDR3 coding DNA: TGTGCCAGCAGTTTATTGGGAGGGAACACAGATACGCAGTATTTT.